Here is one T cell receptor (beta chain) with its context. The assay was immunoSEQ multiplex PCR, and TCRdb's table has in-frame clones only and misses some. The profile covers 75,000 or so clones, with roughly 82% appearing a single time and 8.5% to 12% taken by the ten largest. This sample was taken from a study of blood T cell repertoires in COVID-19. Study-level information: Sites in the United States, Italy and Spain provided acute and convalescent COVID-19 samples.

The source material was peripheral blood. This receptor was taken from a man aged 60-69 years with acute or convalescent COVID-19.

Here the CDR3 reads CASSPGDRGLYQPQHF. CDR3 DNA sequence: TGTGCCAGCTCACCAGGGGACAGGGGGCTATATCAGCCCCAGCATTTT. The rearrangement uses TRBV18 and TRBJ1-5; TRBD1 agrees at 12 bases. Germline loops: CDR1 KGHSH, CDR2 LQKENI. The J segment lost 5 bases and the V segment lost 2 bases, leaving 4 bases of the junction unmatched. The CDR3 runs 16 residues.